Listed here are 12 T cell receptor beta chains from one sample, sequenced in a study of metastatic and nonmetastatic thyroid tumors. None of the patients had undergone any treatment ahead of thyroid surgery. TCRdb used MiXCR to call clones anew from the PCR reads. The sample records fewer than 25,000 clones, 15% to 18% being singletons. Sequencing was performed on blood. Receptor source: a female donor with papillary thyroid cancer or a benign thyroid nodule (not recorded which). Some clones in this sample may be carry-over from other donors' samples.

This clone showed up many times. This sample also contains other DNA sequences that code for the same CDR3. The rearrangement joins TRBV19 to TRBJ2-7; 8 nucleotides match TRBD2. The length of the CDR3 is 14 residues. Germline assignment: CDR1 LNHDA and CDR2 SQIVND (reference sequence). Trimming at V came to 4 bases and at J to 1 base, leaving 3 bases not matched to a gene. In DNA form, the CDR3 reads TGTGCCAGTAGTACCGAGCGGGGGTCCTACGAGCAGTACTTC. Its translation is CASSTERGSYEQYF. The variable domain in full, completed from reference TRBV19 and TRBJ2-7, reads DGGITQSPKYLFRKEGQNVTLSCEQNLNHDAMYWYRQDPGQGLRLIYYSQIVNDFQKGDIAEGYSVSREKKESFPLTVTSAQKNPTAFYLCASSTERGSYEQYFGPGTRLTVT.

The table lists this clone with many counts. This sequence joins TRBV12-5 and TRBJ2-3; 7 bases align to TRBD2. The CDR3 has 17 amino acids. V trimming: 0 bases; J trimming: 1 base; junction bases outside the gene matches: 7. Germline loops: CDR1 LGHNT, CDR2 FRNRAP. The CDR3 is CASGLVLLAGGTDTQYF. In nucleotides, the CDR3 is TGTGCTAGTGGTTTGGTACTGCTCGCGGGAGGCACAGATACGCAGTATTTT.

This clone was detected only a few times. The CDR3 DNA reads TGTGCCAGCAGCTTTTCGGTTGGGAGGAACACTGAAGCTTTCTTT. The encoded protein is CASSFSVGRNTEAFF. This chain uses TRBV13 with TRBJ1-1, with no clear D. Trimming took off 3 bases at V and 1 base at J, with 12 bases between the two ends. The CDR3 is made up of 15 amino acids. Looked up from germline, CDR1 is PRHDT and CDR2 is FYEKMQ (reference sequence). The full variable domain, rest sourced from reference TRBV13 and TRBJ1-1, is AAGVIQSPRHLIKEKRETATLKCYPIPRHDTVYWYQQGPGQDPQFLISFYEKMQSDKGSIPDRFSAQQFSDYHSELNMSSLELGDSALYFCASSFSVGRNTEAFFGQGTRLTVV.

This clone has at least ten counts. This chain connects TRBV20-1 to TRBJ2-1, with unresolved D. The V gene lost 1 base and the J gene lost 12 bases, with 10 bases spanning the gap. Germline loops: CDR1 DFQATT, CDR2 SNEGSKA (reference sequence). This CDR3 contains 11 residues. CDR3: CSARATVGQFF. The CDR3 DNA reads as TGCAGTGCTAGAGCTACGGTGGGGCAGTTCTTC.

The chain's CDR3 is CASSYQTALTGELFF. As DNA, the CDR3 is TGCGCCAGCAGCTACCAGACAGCCCTCACCGGGGAGCTGTTTTTT. This chain joins TRBV5-1 and TRBJ2-2, with D possibly being TRBD1 (5 bases). The CDR3 extends over 15 amino acids. Trimming removed 3 bases at V and 4 bases at J, with 13 bases between. Germline CDR1 and CDR2: SGHRS and YFSETQ.

In this sample, this clone turned up many times. The chain couples TRBV27 to TRBJ2-1, with 9 bases that match TRBD2. The CDR3 contains 16 residues. Germline loops: CDR1 MNHEY, CDR2 SMNVEV (reference sequence). V gave up 0 bases and J gave up 9 bases; unmatched junction bases: 9. The CDR3 coding sequence is TGTGCCAGCAGTTTATCGCTGGCGGGAGGGCATAGTGAGCAGTTCTTC. This translates into CASSLSLAGGHSEQFF.

This clone was recorded at least ten times. A read error may produce the germline difference seen at one junction end. The chain is built from TRBV5-6 and TRBJ2-5, with a weak D call TRBD2 (6 bases). This CDR3 spans 11 amino acids. Germline V gives CDR1 SGHDT, CDR2 YYEEEE. The CDR3 is CASSWGESQYF. CDR3 sequence (DNA): TGTGCCAGCAGCTGGGGGGAGAGCCAGTACTTC.

This clone occurred many times. This chain links TRBV24-1 with TRBJ1-3; a weak D match, TRBD1 (6 bases). The CDR3 is made up of 18 amino acids. V was trimmed by 5 bases and J by 1 base, leaving 20 bases between them. In germline, CDR1 is KGHDR, CDR2 SFDVKD. CDR3 in amino acids: CATSVPSRGDMSGNTIYF. CDR3 in DNA: TGTGCCACCAGTGTCCCATCGAGGGGGGACATGTCTGGAAACACCATATATTTT.

This chain joins TRBV13 and TRBJ2-7; 8 nucleotides align to TRBD1. The CDR3 is made up of 15 amino acids. Germline V gives CDR1 PRHDT, CDR2 FYEKMQ (reference sequence). V shed 0 bases and J 5 bases; nucleotides not matched to a gene: 6. Here the CDR3 DNA reads TGTGCCAGCAGCTTAGGGGACAGGGTGGTCGACGAGCAGTACTTC. Encoded protein: CASSLGDRVVDEQYF.

This clone is medium-sized (0.01 to 0.1%). The CDR3 region is CASSLTGGLETQYF. The CDR3 nucleotides are TGTGCCAGCAGTTTGACAGGGGGGTTGGAGACCCAGTACTTC. The chain carries TRBV6-1 and TRBJ2-5; 9 bases align to TRBD1. Germline assignment: CDR1 MNHNS and CDR2 SASEGT. This CDR3 contains 14 residues. V lost 5 bases, J lost 5 bases, and 6 bases stayed unmatched.

At least ten counts were recorded for this clone. The chain links TRBV29-1 to TRBJ2-1, with no clear D. The CDR3 is 13 residues long. Trimming removed 5 bases at V and 4 bases at J, with 12 bases between. CDR1 is SQVTM, CDR2 ANQGSEA, per germline. The CDR3 region is CSVRWASYNEQFF. The CDR3 nucleotides are TGCAGCGTTCGGTGGGCTTCATACAATGAGCAGTTCTTC.

This clone was picked up many times. The V call is TRBV6-1, the J call TRBJ2-1, with 10 bases that match TRBD2. CDR1 and CDR2 (germline): MNHNS, SASEGT. V trimming: 4 bases; J trimming: 4 bases; junction bases outside the gene matches: 7. This CDR3 is 16 amino acids long. The CDR3: CASSGSGLAAYNEQFF. In nucleotides, the CDR3 is TGTGCCAGCAGTGGCTCCGGACTAGCGGCATACAATGAGCAGTTCTTC.